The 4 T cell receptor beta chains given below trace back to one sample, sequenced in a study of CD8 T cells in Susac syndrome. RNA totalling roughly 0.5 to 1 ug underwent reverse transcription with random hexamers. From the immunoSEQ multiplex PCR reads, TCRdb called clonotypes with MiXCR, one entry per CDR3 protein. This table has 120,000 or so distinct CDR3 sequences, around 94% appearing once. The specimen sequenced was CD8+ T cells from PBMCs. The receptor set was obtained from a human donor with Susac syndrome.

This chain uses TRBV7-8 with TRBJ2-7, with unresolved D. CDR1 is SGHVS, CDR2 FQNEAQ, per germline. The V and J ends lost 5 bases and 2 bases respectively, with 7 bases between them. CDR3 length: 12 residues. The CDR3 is CASSPDPYEQYF. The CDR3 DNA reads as TGTGCCAGCAGCCCGGACCCCTACGAGCAGTACTTC.

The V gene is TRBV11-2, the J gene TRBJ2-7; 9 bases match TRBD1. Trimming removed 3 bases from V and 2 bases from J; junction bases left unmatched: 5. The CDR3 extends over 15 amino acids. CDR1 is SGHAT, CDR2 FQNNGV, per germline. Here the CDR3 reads CASSFRDRDPYEQYF. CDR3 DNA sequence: TGTGCCAGCAGCTTTCGGGACAGGGACCCCTACGAGCAGTACTTC.

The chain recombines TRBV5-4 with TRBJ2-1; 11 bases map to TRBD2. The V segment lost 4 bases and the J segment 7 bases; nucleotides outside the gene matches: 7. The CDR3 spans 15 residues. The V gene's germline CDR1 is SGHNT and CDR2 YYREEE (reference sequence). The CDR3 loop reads CASSPTSGSGNEQFF. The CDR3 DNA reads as TGTGCCAGCAGCCCAACTAGCGGGAGTGGAAATGAGCAGTTCTTC. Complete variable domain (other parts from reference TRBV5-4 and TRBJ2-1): ETGVTQSPTHLIKTRGQQVTLRCSSQSGHNTVSWYQQALGQGPQFIFQYYREEENGRGNFPPRFSGLQFPNYSSELNVNALELDDSALYLCASSPTSGSGNEQFFGPGTRLTVL.

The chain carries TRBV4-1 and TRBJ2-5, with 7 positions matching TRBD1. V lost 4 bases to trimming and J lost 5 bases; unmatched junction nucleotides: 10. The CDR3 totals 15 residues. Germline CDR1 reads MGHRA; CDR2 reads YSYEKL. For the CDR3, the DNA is TGCGCCAGCAGCCCAACGACAGGGCTACAGGAGACCCAGTACTTC. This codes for CASSPTTGLQETQYF.